These T cell receptor beta chains were read from a single sample in a study of patients and donors after allogeneic stem cell transplantation. TCRdb re-called the RT-PCR reads with MiXCR, one entry per CDR3 protein. The table shows some 960,000 distinct CDR3 sequences, with roughly 18% occurring only once. The sample was blood, either unsorted or a sorted T cell fraction (not recorded which). The receptors come from a human donor who was either an allogeneic HSCT recipient or a stem cell or donor lymphocyte infusion donor (not recorded which). It is not recorded whose cells these are; they may come from a transplant donor. Both conserved end residues are part of each CDR3. Size tells how often a clone was seen (once, few, many) or the class of an expanded clone, and some rows leave it out.

V gene	clone size	J gene	CDR3 protein
TRBV4-1	.	TRBJ2-6	CASSPTSGAPSGANVLTF
TRBV12-3/TRBV12-4	.	TRBJ2-1	CASSQGARLVNEQFF
TRBV4-2	few	TRBJ1-6	CASSQEGQTNSPLHF
TRBV4-3	.	TRBJ2-3	CASSPGGVTSGADTQYF
TRBV9	few	TRBJ2-7	CASSGTGEVNEQYF
TRBV6-2/TRBV6-3	.	TRBJ2-2	CASSQPYSGGYTGELFF
TRBV5-1	.	TRBJ2-1	CASSPLGSGRADEQFF
TRBV24-1	few	TRBJ2-2	CATSDLSGNTGELFF
TRBV14	.	TRBJ2-3	CASSQGPKSLSTDTQYF
TRBV19	few	TRBJ2-7	CASSVDGQGSYEQYF
TRBV6-5	.	TRBJ1-5	CASSYSKGPVRSNQPQHF
TRBV11-2	.	TRBJ1-2	CASSLGDRGREGYTF
TRBV6-5	.	TRBJ2-7	CASRDPEWEQYF
TRBV10-3	.	TRBJ1-3	CAIREGGSGNTIYF
TRBV12-3/TRBV12-4	.	TRBJ1-1	CASIRGRSAEAFF
TRBV5-1	few	TRBJ2-3	CASSFWREGADTQYF
TRBV10-3	few	TRBJ1-2	CAISVMWADGYTF
TRBV24-1	.	TRBJ2-3	CATGAGTDTQYF
TRBV12-3/TRBV12-4	many	TRBJ1-5	CASSSRQGESPQHF
TRBV24-1	.	TRBJ1-1	CATSDFSGEAFF
TRBV10-3	few	TRBJ1-3	CAISDTDSGNTIYF
TRBV20-1	.	TRBJ1-2	CSARGGYGYTF
TRBV7-9	.	TRBJ2-1	CASSFAAGGFNEQFF
TRBV7-6	.	TRBJ1-1	CASSRYQNTEAFF
TRBV6-1	few	TRBJ2-1	CASTSAALSSYNEQFF
TRBV14	few	TRBJ2-1	CASSQASTEQFF
TRBV7-9	few	TRBJ1-1	CASSGHRGSLNTEAFF
TRBV4-2	few	TRBJ2-1	CASSSNARDEQFF
TRBV10-3	.	TRBJ1-1	CATTEIPNTEAFF
TRBV6-1	many	TRBJ2-3	CASSPGLAGGDTQYF
TRBV18	.	TRBJ1-1	CASSPIHLNTEAFF
TRBV12-3/TRBV12-4	many	TRBJ2-2	CASAKGGELFF
TRBV20-1	many	TRBJ1-1	CSALTSGVAEAFF
TRBV5-1	.	TRBJ2-5	CASSEFGARAETQYF
TRBV7-9	.	TRBJ2-7	CASSLESGRSYEQYF
TRBV24-1	.	TRBJ1-2	CATSEGTARHTF
TRBV6-1	few	TRBJ1-5	CATARDGNQPQHF
TRBV7-9	few	TRBJ1-1	CASSLVRQETEAFF
TRBV6-6	.	TRBJ2-5	CASSYSTAPTQYF
TRBV29-1	few	TRBJ1-3	CSVISRAGNGNTIYF
TRBV10-3	few	TRBJ1-3	CAISEFLISFRDRKSGNTIYF
TRBV7-9	few	TRBJ2-1	CASSPYGATYNEQFF